These 6 T cell receptor beta chains were all obtained from the same sample, sequenced in a study of blood T cell repertoires in COVID-19. TCRdb's table, derived via immunoSEQ multiplex PCR, lists solely in-frame clones and lacks some. Counted here are about 89,000 clones, 80% occurring once; the ten biggest clones make up 15% to 20%. Sequencing was carried out using peripheral blood. The receptor set was obtained from a woman at least 80 years old with acute or convalescent COVID-19.

The chain joins TRBV10-2 to TRBJ2-1, with 7 nucleotides matching TRBD2. Germline V gene sequence: CDR1 WSHSY, CDR2 SAAADI. The junction had 14 bases not matched to a gene; V was cut back by 6 bases and J by 9 bases. The CDR3 length is 15 residues. CDR3 bases: TGCGCCAGCAGGTCTCCGGGGGGTACCCTACCTGAGCAGTTCTTC. This codes for CASRSPGGTLPEQFF.

This chain links TRBV7-9 with TRBJ2-7, with 8 nucleotides matching TRBD1. CDR1 and CDR2 (germline): SEHNR, FQNEAQ (reference sequence). This CDR3 has 14 amino acids. V trimming: 1 base; J trimming: 2 bases; junction bases outside the gene matches: 1. The CDR3 DNA sequence: TGTGCCAGCAGCTTAGACAGGGGGACCTACGAGCAGTACTTC. It is translated as CASSLDRGTYEQYF. The variable domain in full, completed from reference TRBV7-9 and TRBJ2-7, reads DTGVSQNPRHKITKRGQNVTFRCDPISEHNRLYWYRQTLGQGPEFLTYFQNEAQLEKSRLLSDRFSAERPKGSFSTLEIQRTEQGDSAMYLCASSLDRGTYEQYFGPGTRLTVT.

The V call is TRBV7-9, the J call TRBJ2-3, with 7 bases that match TRBD2. The CDR3 loop spans 18 amino acids. Unmatched junction bases numbered 16, after V lost 5 bases and J lost 2 bases. Per the germline V gene, CDR1 is SEHNR and CDR2 is FQNEAQ (reference sequence). The CDR3 sequence: CASSPIQGAGRHTDTQYF. CDR3 coding DNA: TGTGCCAGCAGCCCTATACAAGGAGCGGGGCGACACACAGATACGCAGTATTTT.

The chain is built from TRBV25-1 and TRBJ2-7; 13 nucleotides line up with TRBD2. This CDR3 comprises 17 residues. V gave up 5 bases and J gave up 4 bases; unmatched junction bases: 11. The germline V gene encodes CDR1 MGHDK and CDR2 SYGVNS. CDR3 nucleotide sequence: TGTGCCAGCAGTCCTTCCGAGGGACTAGCGGGACATTACGAGCAGTACTTC. Encoded protein: CASSPSEGLAGHYEQYF.

V is TRBV18 and J is TRBJ1-1; 9 bases line up with TRBD1. The CDR3 sequence is 15 residues long. In germline, CDR1 is KGHSH, CDR2 LQKENI. With 8 bases clipped from V and 2 bases from J, the junction kept 9 bases outside the gene matches. The CDR3 loop is CASKRQGGSNTEAFF. CDR3 nucleotides: TGTGCCAGCAAAAGACAGGGGGGTTCAAACACTGAAGCTTTCTTT.

The chain links TRBV11-2 to TRBJ1-3; 8 nucleotides align to TRBD1. The CDR3 is made up of 14 amino acids. Germline V gene data show CDR1 as SGHAT and CDR2 as FQNNGV. Trimming cost V 6 bases and J 2 bases; bases outside gene matches: 3. The CDR3 reads CASRGTGAGNTIYF. The DNA for the CDR3 is TGTGCCAGCAGGGGGACAGGAGCTGGAAACACCATATATTTT.